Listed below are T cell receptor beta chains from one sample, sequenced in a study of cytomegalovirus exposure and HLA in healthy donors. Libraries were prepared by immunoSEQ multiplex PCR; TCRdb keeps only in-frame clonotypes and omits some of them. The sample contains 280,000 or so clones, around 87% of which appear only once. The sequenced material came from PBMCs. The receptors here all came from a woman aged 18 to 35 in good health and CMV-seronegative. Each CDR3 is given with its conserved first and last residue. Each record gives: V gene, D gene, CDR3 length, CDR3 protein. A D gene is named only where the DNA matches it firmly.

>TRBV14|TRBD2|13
CASSQGLASELYF
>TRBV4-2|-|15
CASSQVHGRLAEAFF
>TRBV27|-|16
CASSLSPDRWNSPLHF
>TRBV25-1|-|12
CASSSGSRELFF
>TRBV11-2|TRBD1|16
CASKKRGQGEYNEQFF
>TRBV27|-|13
CASSLTLSYEQYF
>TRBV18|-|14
CASSPQTREYEQYF
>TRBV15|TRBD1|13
CATRSGQGETQYF
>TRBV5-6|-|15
CASSLWAAFNYGYTF
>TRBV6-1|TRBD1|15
CASSEGQGGADTQYF
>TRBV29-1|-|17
CSVEDAERQHSYNEQFF
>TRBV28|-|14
CATDGQLSNQPQHF
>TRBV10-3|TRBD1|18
CAIRERTGEGRGTDTQYF
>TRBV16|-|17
CASSQIQHQGAYQPQHF
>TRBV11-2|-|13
CASSPSTNEKLFF
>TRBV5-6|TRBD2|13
CASSSVAGSLQYF
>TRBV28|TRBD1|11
CASSQGATQYF
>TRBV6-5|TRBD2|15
CASSRTSGLPYEQYF
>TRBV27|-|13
CASSKADAETQYF
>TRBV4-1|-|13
CASSQDRGRELFF
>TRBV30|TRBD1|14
CAWNRGSSGNTIYF
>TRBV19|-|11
CASRQNTEAFF
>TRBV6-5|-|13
CASSPGLVGTQYF
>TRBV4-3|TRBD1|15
CASSQDWDRNTEAFF
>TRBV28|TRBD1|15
CACMRGTGGIYEQYF
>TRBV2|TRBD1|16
CASSQGQGGGTDTQYF
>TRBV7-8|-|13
CASSKRGTDGYTF
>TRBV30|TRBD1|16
CAWSVYWGQGDRELFF
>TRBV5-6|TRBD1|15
CASSVTGAIPNEQFF
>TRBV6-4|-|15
CASSVGQTSTDTQYF
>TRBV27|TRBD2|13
CAIGTSGPNEQFF
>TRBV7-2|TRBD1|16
CASSYKAGQGNEKLFF
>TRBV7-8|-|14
CASSPPLAGSPLHF
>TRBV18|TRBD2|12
CASSPAGDEQYF
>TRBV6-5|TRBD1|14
CASGPDRGNTEAFF
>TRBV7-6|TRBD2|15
CASSLGLAGLNEQFF
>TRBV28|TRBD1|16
CASSRIPGQGSHEQYF
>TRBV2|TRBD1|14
CASSPDRDDYGYTF
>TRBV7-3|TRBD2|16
CASSFSGSVLYNEQFF
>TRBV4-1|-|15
CASSQDRGGRSPLHF
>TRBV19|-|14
CASSRLGHPTRYTF
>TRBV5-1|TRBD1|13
CASSHGTGSEAFF
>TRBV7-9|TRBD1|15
CASSYTGGRYTEAFF
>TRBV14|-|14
CASSQPANAYEQYF
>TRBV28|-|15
CASSLLDRNTGELFF
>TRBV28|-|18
CASSIPSGNTYSNQPQHF